This T cell receptor beta chain was found in a study of blood T cell repertoires in COVID-19. About the study: Samples taken during acute and convalescent COVID-19 were collected in the United States, Italy and Spain. From T cells, B-cell-depleted T cells, or PBMCs came the material, which was cDNA or gDNA.

The assay was immunoSEQ multiplex PCR, and TCRdb's table has in-frame clones only and misses some. Among 300,000 to 400,000 clones, more than 75% were seen once, and the ten largest hold under 6.5%. This CDR3 spans 15 amino acids. V lost 2 bases to trimming and J lost 8 bases, with 17 bases between them. Germline CDR1 and CDR2: SGHTA and FQGNSA. This receptor was identified in a woman between 50 and 59 years old with COVID-19, enrolled during active disease. The genes are TRBV7-2 and TRBJ2-3; D possibly corresponds to TRBD2 (7 bases). The sequenced sample was peripheral blood. Here the CDR3 reads CASSLRGTTGGTQYF. The CDR3 DNA sequence: TGTGCCAGCAGCTTAAGGGGGACTACCGGCGGTACGCAGTATTTT.